This TCR beta chain is drawn from a study of cytotoxic CD8 clonotypes in ibrutinib-treated CLL. Study-level background: Following a median around twelve months of treatment, with a range of 6 to 36, response samples were taken. Study-level results: Starting clonality was above that of age-matched healthy donors and tracked circulating CD8+ T-cell counts.

Data came from immunoSEQ multiplex PCR; TCRdb stores just in-frame clones and leaves some out. Among about 89,000 clones, 60% to 80% were seen once, and the ten largest hold about 34%. About 2 micrograms of genomic DNA from cryopreserved PBMCs went into TCR beta libraries. Details on this clone: No antigen is known for it.

From germline, CDR1 is SGHKS and CDR2 YYEKEE (reference sequence). The CDR3 is 16 amino acids. V dropped 4 bases and J dropped 1 base, with 12 bases sitting between them. This clonotype was obtained from a human donor with chronic lymphocytic leukemia. The V gene is TRBV5-5, the J gene TRBJ2-6, with D perhaps TRBD2 (5 bases). This specimen was PBMCs, taken after 12 months of ibrutinib treatment. CDR3 sequence (DNA): TGTGCCAGCAGCCAAGATTCGGGGTCTGGGGCCAACGTCCTGACTTTC. Its translation: CASSQDSGSGANVLTF.